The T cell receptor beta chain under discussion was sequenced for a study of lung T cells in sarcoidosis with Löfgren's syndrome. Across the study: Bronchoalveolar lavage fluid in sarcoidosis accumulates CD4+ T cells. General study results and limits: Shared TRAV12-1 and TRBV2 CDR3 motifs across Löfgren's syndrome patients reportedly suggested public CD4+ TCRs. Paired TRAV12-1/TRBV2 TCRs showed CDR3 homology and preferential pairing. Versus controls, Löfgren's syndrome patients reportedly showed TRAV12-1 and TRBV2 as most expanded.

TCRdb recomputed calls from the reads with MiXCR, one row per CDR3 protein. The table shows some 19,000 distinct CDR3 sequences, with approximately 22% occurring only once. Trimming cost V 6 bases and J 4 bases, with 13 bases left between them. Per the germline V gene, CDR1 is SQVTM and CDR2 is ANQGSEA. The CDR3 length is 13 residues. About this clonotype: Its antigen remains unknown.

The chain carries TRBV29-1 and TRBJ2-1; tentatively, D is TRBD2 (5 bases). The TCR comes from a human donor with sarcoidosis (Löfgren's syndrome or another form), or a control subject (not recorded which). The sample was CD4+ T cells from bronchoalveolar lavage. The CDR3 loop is CSVQPRTYNEQFF. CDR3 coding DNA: TGCAGCGTCCAACCCAGGACTTACAATGAGCAGTTCTTC.